This T cell receptor beta chain derives from a study of blood T cell repertoires in COVID-19. In the study overall: Sample material is recorded as cDNA or gDNA derived from T cells, B-cell-depleted T cells, or PBMCs.

The germline V gene encodes CDR1 SGHDT and CDR2 YYEEEE. The V and J ends lost 5 bases and 9 bases respectively, with 9 bases between them. The CDR3 runs to 12 residues. This clone was counted between two and nine times. In the study's own analysis: From reference gene primer amplification, estimates of nucleated cell counts were derived. Only in-frame clones appear in the TCRdb table, and some are missing; sequencing was by immunoSEQ multiplex PCR. V, J and clone size reflect that table, while D and trimming were determined from the DNA. This sample yields about 160,000 clones, of which about 81% are seen a single time; roughly a tenth belongs to the top ten.

The J gene is TRBJ1-6, the V gene TRBV5-6, with D perhaps TRBD1 (5 bases). The sample was peripheral blood. The source of this sequence is a human donor in a cohort sampled during active COVID-19. In nucleotides, the CDR3 is TGTGCCAGCAGAGGGGTGGCTTCACCCCTCCACTTT. It codes for CASRGVASPLHF.